The present TCR beta chain was sequenced within a study of T cell responses to AZD1222 COVID-19 vaccine. This CDR3 is built from 14 residues. The ends were cut back, 1 base at V and 6 bases at J, with 12 bases in the middle. Germline V CDR1 and CDR2: MNHNS, SASEGT. Libraries were prepared by immunoSEQ multiplex PCR; TCRdb keeps only in-frame clonotypes and omits some of them. The table includes around 150,000 clones, about 91% detected once. Study-wide points: Donors were chiefly white British, with a greater number of females, and clonal diversity was perhaps underestimated. Spike regions recognized by vaccine-associated CD4 TCRs spanned the protein, led by 160-218 and 743-854. Spike-specific TCR breadth and depth were elevated following two AZD1222 doses.

A word on this clone: The target antigen is unknown.

The gene calls are TRBV6-1 and TRBJ1-2; possible D gene TRBD1, 5 bases. The sequence was collected from an adult who received the AZD1222 COVID-19 vaccine. The sample here was peripheral blood, taken 28 days after the second AZD1222 dose. The CDR3 region has the DNA TGTGCCAGCAGTGAAGGACAGCCTTGGGATGGCTACACCTTC. It codes for CASSEGQPWDGYTF.